Detailed here is one TCR beta chain. The CDR3 sequence is 18 residues long. Trimming at V came to 2 bases and at J to 5 bases, leaving 11 bases not matched to a gene. CDR1 is SQVTM and CDR2 is ANQGSEA in the germline V gene. Sequencing was performed with immunoSEQ multiplex PCR; in TCRdb, only in-frame clones are kept and a portion is missing. The data show 100,000 or so clones, 91% seen once. These data are taken from a study of PD-L1 blockade in urothelial cancer. The origin of this receptor is a woman aged 80 or older with urothelial cancer. The material was PBMCs, obtained around atezolizumab (anti-PD-L1) treatment. The J gene is TRBJ2-2, the V gene TRBV29-1; 13 positions agree with TRBD2. The CDR3, as DNA: TGCAGCGTTGAATTCGGGACTAGCGGGATGGCGGTTACCGGGGAGCTGTTTTTT. Translated: CSVEFGTSGMAVTGELFF.